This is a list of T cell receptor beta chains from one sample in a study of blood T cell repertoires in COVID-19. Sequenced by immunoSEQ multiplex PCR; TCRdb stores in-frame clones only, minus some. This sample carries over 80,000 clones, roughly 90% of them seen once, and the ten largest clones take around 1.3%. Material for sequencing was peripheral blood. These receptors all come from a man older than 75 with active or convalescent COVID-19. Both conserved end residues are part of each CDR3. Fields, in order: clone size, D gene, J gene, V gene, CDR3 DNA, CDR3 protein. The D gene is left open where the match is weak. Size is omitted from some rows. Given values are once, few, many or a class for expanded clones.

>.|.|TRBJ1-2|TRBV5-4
TGTGCCAGCAGCTCGGAGACTCTTTACTATGGCTACACCTTC
CASSSETLYYGYTF
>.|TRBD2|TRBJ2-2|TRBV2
TGTGCCAGCAGTGGAATTCAAGCCGGGACTAGCGGCCAAACGAACACCGGGGAGCTGTTTTTT
CASSGIQAGTSGQTNTGELFF
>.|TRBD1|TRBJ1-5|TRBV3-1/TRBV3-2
TGTGCCAGCCGACAGGGCCTACCCGAAAATCAGCCCCAGCATTTT
CASRQGLPENQPQHF
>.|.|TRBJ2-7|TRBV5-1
TGCGCCAGCAGCTCCGACTATTACGAGCAGTACTTC
CASSSDYYEQYF
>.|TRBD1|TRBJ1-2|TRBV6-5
TGTGCCAGCAGGTCGACAGGGAGTGGCTACACCTTC
CASRSTGSGYTF
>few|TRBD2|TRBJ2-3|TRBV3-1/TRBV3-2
TGTGCCAGCAGCCCCTCTAGCGGGAGCACAGATACGCAGTATTTT
CASSPSSGSTDTQYF
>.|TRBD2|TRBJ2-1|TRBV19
TGTGCCAGTAGTACCACGGGACAGCTTAGCGGGAGCTCCTACAATGAGCAGTTCTTC
CASSTTGQLSGSSYNEQFF
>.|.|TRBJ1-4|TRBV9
TGTGCCAGCAGCCCAGGGGTTGATGAAAAACTGTTTTTT
CASSPGVDEKLFF
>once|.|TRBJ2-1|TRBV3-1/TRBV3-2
TGTGCCAGCAGCCAATCCCGGAGGGAGCAGTTCTTC
CASSQSRREQFF
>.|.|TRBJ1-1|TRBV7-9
TGTGCCAGCAGCTTAGCGCAGGGGAACACTGAAGCTTTCTTT
CASSLAQGNTEAFF
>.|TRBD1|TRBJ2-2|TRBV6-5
TGTGCCAGCAGTTCGAGGGACAGGGGGCCCGGGGAGCTGTTTTTT
CASSSRDRGPGELFF
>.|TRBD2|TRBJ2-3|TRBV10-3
TGTGCCATCAGTGAAGTATTAAGCGGGAGGGAGGCAGATACGCAGTATTTT
CAISEVLSGREADTQYF
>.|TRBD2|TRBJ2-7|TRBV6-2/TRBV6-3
TGTGCCAGCAGCCCCCCGGGGGGAGTGAGGGAGCAGTACTTC
CASSPPGGVREQYF
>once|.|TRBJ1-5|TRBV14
TGTGCCAGCAGCCAAGACGGAGGGGCGTCTAATCAGCCCCAGCATTTT
CASSQDGGASNQPQHF
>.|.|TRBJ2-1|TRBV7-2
TGTGCCAGCAGCTTAGGGACGGGAAATGAGCAGTTCTTC
CASSLGTGNEQFF
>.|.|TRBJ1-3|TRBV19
TGTGCCAGTAGGGCGGGAGAGGCGTTCTCTGGAAACACCATATATTTT
CASRAGEAFSGNTIYF
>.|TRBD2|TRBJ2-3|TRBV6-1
TGTGCCAGCAGCCAGACTAGCGGGAGTGCAGATACGCAGTATTTT
CASSQTSGSADTQYF
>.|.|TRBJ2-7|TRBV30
TGTGCCTGGGAGGACAGATACGAGCAGTACTTC
CAWEDRYEQYF
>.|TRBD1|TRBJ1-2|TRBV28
TGTGCCAGCAGAACCTTGGGACAGAACTATGGCTACACCTTC
CASRTLGQNYGYTF
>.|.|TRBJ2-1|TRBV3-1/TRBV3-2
TGTGCCAGCAGCCAAAGGGGCCCCCCTGAGCAGTTCTTC
CASSQRGPPEQFF
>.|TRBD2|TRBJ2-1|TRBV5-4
TGTGCCAGCAGCTCGGGGACTAGCGGTAACAATGAGCAGTTCTTC
CASSSGTSGNNEQFF
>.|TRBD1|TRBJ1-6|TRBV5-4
TGTGCCAGCAGCCTGGACAGGTATAATTCACCCCTCCACTTT
CASSLDRYNSPLHF
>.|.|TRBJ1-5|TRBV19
TGTGCCAGTAGTATAGGGGCAGGCGCCAATCAGCCCCAGCATTTT
CASSIGAGANQPQHF
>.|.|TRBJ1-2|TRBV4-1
TGCGCCAGCAGCCAACCAAGGAGGGGCGCAGGCTATGGCTACACCTTC
CASSQPRRGAGYGYTF
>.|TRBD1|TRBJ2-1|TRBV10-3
TGTGCCATCAGTCTAGGACAGGGGTTAAATGAGCAGTTCTTC
CAISLGQGLNEQFF
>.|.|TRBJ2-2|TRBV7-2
TGTGCCAGCAGTTGGGGCACAGGGAACACCGGGGAGCTGTTTTTT
CASSWGTGNTGELFF
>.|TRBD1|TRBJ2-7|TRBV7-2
TGTGCCAGCAGGAAAGGACAGGGATACGAGCAGTACTTC
CASRKGQGYEQYF
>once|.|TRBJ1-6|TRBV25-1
TGTGCCAGCAGTGACCCGCGACAGACCCGGGATTCACCCCTCCACTTT
CASSDPRQTRDSPLHF
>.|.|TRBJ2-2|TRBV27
TGTGCCAGCAGTCCTCTACGAGGGACCGGGGAGCTGTTTTTT
CASSPLRGTGELFF
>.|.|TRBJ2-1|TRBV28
TGTGCCAGCAGTTTATTTGCAGGGGGGTTGAATGAGCAGTTCTTC
CASSLFAGGLNEQFF
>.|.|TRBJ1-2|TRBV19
TGTGCCAGTAGTATAGAAGCGATGTCTCACTATGGCTACACCTTC
CASSIEAMSHYGYTF
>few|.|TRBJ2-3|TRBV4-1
TGCGCCAGCAGCCAAGTAAATCTAGTTAGTACAGATACGCAGTATTTT
CASSQVNLVSTDTQYF
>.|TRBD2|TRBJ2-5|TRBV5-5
TGTGCCAGCAGTCCTGCCGGGACTAGCGGGAGGGCCTGGGAGACCCAGTACTTC
CASSPAGTSGRAWETQYF
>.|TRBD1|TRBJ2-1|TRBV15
TGTGCCACCGTCCCGATAGGGACAGGGATCTACAATGAGCAGTTCTTC
CATVPIGTGIYNEQFF
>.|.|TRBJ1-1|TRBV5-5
TGTGCCAGCAGCTTGCCGGTACGGCAGGGTAGGGTGTCCTCTGAAGCTTTCTTT
CASSLPVRQGRVSSEAFF
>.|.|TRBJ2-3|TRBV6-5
TGTGCCAGCAGGCCCCAGAGCACAGATACGCAGTATTTT
CASRPQSTDTQYF
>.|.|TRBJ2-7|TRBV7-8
TGTGCCAGCAGGATGCAGACGGGAACCCCCTACGAGCAGTACTTC
CASRMQTGTPYEQYF
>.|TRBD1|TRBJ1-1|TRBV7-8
TGTGCCAGCATTCTAGGGGCAGGGGGCATGAACACTGAAGCTTTCTTT
CASILGAGGMNTEAFF
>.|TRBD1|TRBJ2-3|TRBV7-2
TGTGCCAGCAGCTTAGGGACAGGGCCCGGGTCAGGAGATACGCAGTATTTT
CASSLGTGPGSGDTQYF
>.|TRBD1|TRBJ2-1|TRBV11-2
TGTGCCAGCCGGGTAGGGGTAGGCCAGGGGGATGAGCAGTTCTTC
CASRVGVGQGDEQFF
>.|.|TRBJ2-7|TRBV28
TGTGCCAGCAGTGGGGGGTACGAGCAGTACTTC
CASSGGYEQYF
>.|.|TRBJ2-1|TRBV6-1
TGTGCCAGCAGTGAATCAGCGCACTCCTACAATGAGCAGTTCTTC
CASSESAHSYNEQFF
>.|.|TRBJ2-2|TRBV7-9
TGTGCCAGCACCGATACCGGGCCAGGGAACGGCGGGGAGCTGTTTTTT
CASTDTGPGNGGELFF
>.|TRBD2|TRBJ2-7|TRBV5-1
TGCGCCAGCAGCAGGACTAGCGGGAGTTACGAGCAGTACTTC
CASSRTSGSYEQYF
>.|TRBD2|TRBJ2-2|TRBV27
TGTGCCAGCAGTTTCGCGGGACTAGCGGGAGAATTCCCCGCGAACACCGGGGAGCTGTTTTTT
CASSFAGLAGEFPANTGELFF
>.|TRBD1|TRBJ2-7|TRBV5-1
TGCGCCAGCAGCTTTGGGACAGGGCGTGACGAGCAGTACTTC
CASSFGTGRDEQYF
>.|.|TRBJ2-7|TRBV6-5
TGTGCCAGCAGTTCACCCGGGGACTACGAGCAGTACTTC
CASSSPGDYEQYF
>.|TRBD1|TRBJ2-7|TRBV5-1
TGCGCCAGCAGCTTGACGGGACAGACACTCTACGAGCAGTACTTC
CASSLTGQTLYEQYF
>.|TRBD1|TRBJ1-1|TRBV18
TGTGCCAGCTCACCGGGACAGGGGGCTGGAACTGAAGCTTTCTTT
CASSPGQGAGTEAFF
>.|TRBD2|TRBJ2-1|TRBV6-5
TGTGCCAGCAGCCCCGGACTAGCGGGAGTAAATGAGCAGTTCTTC
CASSPGLAGVNEQFF
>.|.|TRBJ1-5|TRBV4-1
TGCGCCAGCAGCCAAGTCGTCGGGGAGGGGGGTCGCAATCAGCCCCAGCATTTT
CASSQVVGEGGRNQPQHF
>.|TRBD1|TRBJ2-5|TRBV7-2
TGTGCCAGCAGCGTAATAACCGGGACAGGGGTAGAGACCCAGTACTTC
CASSVITGTGVETQYF
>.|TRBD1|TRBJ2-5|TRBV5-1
TGCGCCAGCAGCTCGGACAGGGGAAGTCAGACCCAGTACTTC
CASSSDRGSQTQYF
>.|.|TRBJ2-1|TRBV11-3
TGTGCCAGCAGCTTAGAGTCGTTGCCGGTCAATGAGCAGTTCTTC
CASSLESLPVNEQFF
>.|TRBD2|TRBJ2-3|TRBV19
TGTGCCAGTAAAATAGCGGGAAACACAGATACGCAGTATTTT
CASKIAGNTDTQYF